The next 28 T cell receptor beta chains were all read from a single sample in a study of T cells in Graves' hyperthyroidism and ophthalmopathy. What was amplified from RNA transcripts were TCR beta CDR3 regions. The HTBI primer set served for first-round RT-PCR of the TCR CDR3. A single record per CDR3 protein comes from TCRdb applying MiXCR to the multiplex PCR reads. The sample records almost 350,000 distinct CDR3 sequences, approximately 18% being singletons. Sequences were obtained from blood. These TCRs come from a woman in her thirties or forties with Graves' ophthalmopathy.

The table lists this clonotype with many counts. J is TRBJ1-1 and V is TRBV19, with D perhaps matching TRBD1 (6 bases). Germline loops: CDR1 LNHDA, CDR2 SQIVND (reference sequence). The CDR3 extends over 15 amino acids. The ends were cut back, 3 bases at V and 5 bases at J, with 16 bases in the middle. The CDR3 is CASSIKGRGKTEAFF. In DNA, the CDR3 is TGTGCCAGTAGTATTAAAGGCAGGGGAAAGACTGAAGCTTTCTTT.

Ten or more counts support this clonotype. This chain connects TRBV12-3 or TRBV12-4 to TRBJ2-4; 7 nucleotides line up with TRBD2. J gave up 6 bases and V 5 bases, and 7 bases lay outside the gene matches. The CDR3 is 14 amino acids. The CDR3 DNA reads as TGTGCCAGCAGTGCAACGCCTAGCGGAAACATTCAGTACTTC. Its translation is CASSATPSGNIQYF.

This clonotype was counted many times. CDR3 nucleotides: TGTGCCTGGAGTGTGAGGGAATGGGTCACTGAAGCTTTCTTT. Protein: CAWSVREWVTEAFF. The rearrangement uses TRBV30 and TRBJ1-1; D is ambiguous. CDR1 GTSNPN and CDR2 SVGIG come from the germline V gene (reference sequence). V shed 0 bases and J shed 4 bases, with 12 bases lying between them. CDR3 length: 14 residues. The whole variable domain, remainder taken from reference TRBV30 and TRBJ1-1, is SQTIHQWPATLVQPVGSPLSLECTVEGTSNPNLYWYRQAAGRGLQLLFYSVGIGQISSEVPQNLSASRPQDRQFILSSKKLLLSDSGFYLCAWSVREWVTEAFFGQGTRLTVV.

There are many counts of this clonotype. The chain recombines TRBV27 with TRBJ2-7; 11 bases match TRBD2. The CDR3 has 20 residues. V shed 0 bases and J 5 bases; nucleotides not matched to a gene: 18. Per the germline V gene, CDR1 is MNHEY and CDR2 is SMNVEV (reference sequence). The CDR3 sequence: CASSLSPFGGSGRANHEQYF. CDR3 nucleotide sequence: TGTGCCAGCAGTTTATCCCCTTTTGGCGGTAGCGGGAGGGCCAACCACGAGCAGTACTTC.

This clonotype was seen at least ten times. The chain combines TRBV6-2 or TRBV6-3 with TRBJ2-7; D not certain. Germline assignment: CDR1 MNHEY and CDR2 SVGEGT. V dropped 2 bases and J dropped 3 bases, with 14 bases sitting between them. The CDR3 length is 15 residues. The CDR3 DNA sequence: TGTGCCAGCAGTTACGGCTTGCTAGTTAGCTACGAGCAGTACTTC. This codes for CASSYGLLVSYEQYF.

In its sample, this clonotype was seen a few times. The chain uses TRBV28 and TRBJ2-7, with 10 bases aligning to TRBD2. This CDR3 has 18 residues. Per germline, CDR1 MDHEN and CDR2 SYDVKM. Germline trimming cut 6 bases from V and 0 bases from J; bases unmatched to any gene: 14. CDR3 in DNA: TGTGCCAGCAGCGACTCTCGACTAGCGGGTAGGCTCTCCTACGAGCAGTACTTC. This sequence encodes CASSDSRLAGRLSYEQYF.

The CDR3, as DNA: TGTGCCAGCAGTGAGAACAGGGGCTCCTACGAGCAGTACTTC. It encodes CASSENRGSYEQYF. This chain connects TRBV2 to TRBJ2-7; TRBD1 aligns across 7 bases. Losses at the gene ends were 3 bases for V and 0 bases for J; bases not matched to a gene: 2. Per germline, CDR1 SNHLY and CDR2 FYNNEI. CDR3 size: 14 residues.

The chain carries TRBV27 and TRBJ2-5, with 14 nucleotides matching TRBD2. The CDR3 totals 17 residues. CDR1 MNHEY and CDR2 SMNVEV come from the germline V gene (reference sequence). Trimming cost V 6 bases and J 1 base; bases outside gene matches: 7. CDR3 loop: CASSRRLAGGTQETQYF. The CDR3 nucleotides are TGTGCCAGCAGCCGCCGACTAGCGGGAGGGACCCAAGAGACCCAGTACTTC.

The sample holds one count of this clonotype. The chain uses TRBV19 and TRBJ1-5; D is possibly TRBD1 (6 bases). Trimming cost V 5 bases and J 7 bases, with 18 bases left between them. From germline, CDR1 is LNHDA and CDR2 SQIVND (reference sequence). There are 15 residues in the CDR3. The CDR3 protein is CASSPQQGRWQPQHF. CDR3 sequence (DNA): TGTGCCAGTAGTCCCCAACAGGGAAGGTGGCAGCCCCAGCATTTT.

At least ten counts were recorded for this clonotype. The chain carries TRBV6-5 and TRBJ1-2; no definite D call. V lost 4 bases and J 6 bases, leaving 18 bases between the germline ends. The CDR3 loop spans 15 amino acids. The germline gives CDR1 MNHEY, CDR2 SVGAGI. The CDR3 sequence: CASSSTALQDHGYTF. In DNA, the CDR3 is TGTGCCAGCAGTTCTACAGCCCTCCAAGACCATGGCTACACCTTC.

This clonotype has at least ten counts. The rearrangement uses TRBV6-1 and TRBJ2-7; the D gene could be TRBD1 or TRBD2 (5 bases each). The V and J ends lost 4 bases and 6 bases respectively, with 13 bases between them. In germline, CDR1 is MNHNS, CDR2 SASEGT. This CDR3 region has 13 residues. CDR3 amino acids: CASSGPGLSEQYF. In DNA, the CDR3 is TGTGCCAGCAGTGGCCCGGGGCTTAGCGAGCAGTACTTC.

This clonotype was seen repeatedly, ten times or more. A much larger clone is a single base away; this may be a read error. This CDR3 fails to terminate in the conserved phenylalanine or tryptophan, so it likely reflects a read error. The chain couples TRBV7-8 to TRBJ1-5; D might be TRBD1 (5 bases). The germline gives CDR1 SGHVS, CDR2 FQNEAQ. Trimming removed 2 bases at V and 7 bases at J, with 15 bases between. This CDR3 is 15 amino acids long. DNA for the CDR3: TGTGCCAGCAGCTTACTGGGGGGGTTTGGGCAGCCCCAGCATCTT. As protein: CASSLLGGFGQPQHL.

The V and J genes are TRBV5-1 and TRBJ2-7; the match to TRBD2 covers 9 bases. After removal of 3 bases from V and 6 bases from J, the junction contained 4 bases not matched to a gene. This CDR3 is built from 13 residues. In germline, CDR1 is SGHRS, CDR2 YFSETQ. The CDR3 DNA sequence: TGCGCCAGCAGCTCGGGACTAGCTGGCGAGCAGTACTTC. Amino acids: CASSSGLAGEQYF. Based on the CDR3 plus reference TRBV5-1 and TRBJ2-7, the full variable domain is KAGVTQTPRYLIKTRGQQVTLSCSPISGHRSVSWYQQTPGQGLQFLFEYFSETQRNKGNFPGRFSGRQFSNSRSEMNVSTLELGDSALYLCASSSGLAGEQYFGPGTRLTVT.

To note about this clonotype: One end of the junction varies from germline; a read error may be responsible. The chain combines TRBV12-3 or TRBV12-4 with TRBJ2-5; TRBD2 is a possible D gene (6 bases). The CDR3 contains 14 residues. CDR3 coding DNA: TGTGCCAGCAGTACCCCGACTAGGGAAGAGACCCTGTACTTC. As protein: CASSTPTREETLYF.

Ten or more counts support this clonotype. In DNA form, the CDR3 reads TGCGCCAGCAGCCAAAGTCCCCTAGCGGGACCCCACGAGCAGTACTTC. This encodes CASSQSPLAGPHEQYF. The V and J genes are TRBV4-3 and TRBJ2-7, with 9 positions matching TRBD2. Germline V lookup: CDR1 LGHNA, CDR2 YSLEER. Trimming cost V 2 bases and J 5 bases; bases outside gene matches: 10. CDR3 length equals 16 residues.

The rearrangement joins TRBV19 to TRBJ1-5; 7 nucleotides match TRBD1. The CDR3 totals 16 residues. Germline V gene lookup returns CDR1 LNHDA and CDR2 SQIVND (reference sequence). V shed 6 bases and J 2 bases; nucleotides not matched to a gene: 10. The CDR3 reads CASSLGTVGGNQPQHF. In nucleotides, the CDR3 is TGTGCCAGTAGCCTGGGGACAGTCGGGGGCAATCAGCCCCAGCATTTT.

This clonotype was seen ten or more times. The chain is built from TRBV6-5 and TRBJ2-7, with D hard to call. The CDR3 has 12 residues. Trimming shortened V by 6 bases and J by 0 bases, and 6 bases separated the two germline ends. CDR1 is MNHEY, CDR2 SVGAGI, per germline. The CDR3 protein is CASRIDSYEQYF. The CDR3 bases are TGTGCCAGCAGGATCGACTCCTACGAGCAGTACTTC.

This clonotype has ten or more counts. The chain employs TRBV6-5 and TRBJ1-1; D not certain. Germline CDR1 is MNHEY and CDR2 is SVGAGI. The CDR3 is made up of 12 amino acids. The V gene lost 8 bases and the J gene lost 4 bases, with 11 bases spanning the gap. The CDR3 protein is CASDGLPTEAFF. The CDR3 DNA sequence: TGTGCCAGCGATGGGTTACCCACTGAAGCTTTCTTT.

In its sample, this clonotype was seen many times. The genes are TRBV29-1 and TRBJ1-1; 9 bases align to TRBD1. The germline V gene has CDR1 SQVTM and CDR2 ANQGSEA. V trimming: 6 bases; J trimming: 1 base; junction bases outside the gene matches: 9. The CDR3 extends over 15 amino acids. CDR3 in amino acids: CSVSQTGGSNTEAFF. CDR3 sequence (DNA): TGCAGCGTATCTCAGACAGGGGGGTCGAACACTGAAGCTTTCTTT.

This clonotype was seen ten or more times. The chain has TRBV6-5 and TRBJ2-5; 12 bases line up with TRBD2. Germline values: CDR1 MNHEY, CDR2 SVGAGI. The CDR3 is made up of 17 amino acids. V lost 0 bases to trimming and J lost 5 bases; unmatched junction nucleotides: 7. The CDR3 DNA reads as TGTGCCAGCAGTTACTCTCTGACTAGCGGGAGTAGGGAGACCCAGTACTTC. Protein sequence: CASSYSLTSGSRETQYF.

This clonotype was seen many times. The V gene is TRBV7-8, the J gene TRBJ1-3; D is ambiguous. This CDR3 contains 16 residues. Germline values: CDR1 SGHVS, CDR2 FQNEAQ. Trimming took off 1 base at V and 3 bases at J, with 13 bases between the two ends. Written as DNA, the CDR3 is TGTGCCAGCAGCTTAGTTTCCCCGGAGATTGGAAACACCATATATTTT. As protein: CASSLVSPEIGNTIYF.

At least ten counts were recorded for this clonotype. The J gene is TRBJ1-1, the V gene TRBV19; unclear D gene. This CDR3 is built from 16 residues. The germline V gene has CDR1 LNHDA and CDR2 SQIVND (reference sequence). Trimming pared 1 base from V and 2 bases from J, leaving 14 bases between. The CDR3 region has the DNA TGTGCCAGTAGTATAGTGGGCAGATTGAGAAACACTGAAGCTTTCTTT. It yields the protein CASSIVGRLRNTEAFF.

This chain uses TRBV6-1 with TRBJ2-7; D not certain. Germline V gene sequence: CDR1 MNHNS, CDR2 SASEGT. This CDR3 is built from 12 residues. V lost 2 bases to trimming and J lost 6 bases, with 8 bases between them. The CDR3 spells CASSEWGTEQYF. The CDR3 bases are TGTGCCAGCAGTGAATGGGGAACCGAGCAGTACTTC.

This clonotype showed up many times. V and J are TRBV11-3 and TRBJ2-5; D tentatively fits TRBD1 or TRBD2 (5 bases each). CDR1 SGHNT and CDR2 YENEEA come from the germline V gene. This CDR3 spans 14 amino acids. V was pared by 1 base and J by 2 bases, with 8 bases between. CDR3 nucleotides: TGTGCCAGCAGCTTAGGCAGGGAGCAAGAGACCCAGTACTTC. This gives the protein CASSLGREQETQYF.

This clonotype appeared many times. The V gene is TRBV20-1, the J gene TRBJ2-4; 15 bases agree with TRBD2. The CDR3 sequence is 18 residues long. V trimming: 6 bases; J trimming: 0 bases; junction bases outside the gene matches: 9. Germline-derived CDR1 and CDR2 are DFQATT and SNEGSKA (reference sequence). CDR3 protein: CSAEGLAGGLGAKNIQYF. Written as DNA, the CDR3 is TGCAGTGCGGAGGGACTAGCGGGAGGCCTAGGAGCCAAAAACATTCAGTACTTC.

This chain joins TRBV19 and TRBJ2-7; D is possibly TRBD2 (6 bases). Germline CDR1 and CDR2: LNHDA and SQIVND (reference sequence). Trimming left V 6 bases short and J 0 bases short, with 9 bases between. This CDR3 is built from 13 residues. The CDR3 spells CASRGGLSYEQYF. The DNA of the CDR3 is TGTGCCAGTAGGGGGGGACTCTCCTACGAGCAGTACTTC.

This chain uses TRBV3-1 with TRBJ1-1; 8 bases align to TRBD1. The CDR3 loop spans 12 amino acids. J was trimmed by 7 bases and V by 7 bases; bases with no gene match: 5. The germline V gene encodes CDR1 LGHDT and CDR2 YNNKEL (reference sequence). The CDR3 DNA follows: TGTGCCAGCACCCAGACAGGGGATGAAGCTTTCTTT. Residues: CASTQTGDEAFF.

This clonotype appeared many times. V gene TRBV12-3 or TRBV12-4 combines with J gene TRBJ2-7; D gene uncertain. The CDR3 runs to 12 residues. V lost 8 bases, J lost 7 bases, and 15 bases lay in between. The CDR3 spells CASAPPLGEQYF. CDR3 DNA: TGTGCCAGCGCGCCCCCCCTTGGGGAGCAGTACTTC.